This T cell receptor beta chain was documented in a study of regulatory T cells in long-lasting Graves disease (dated by TCRdb to 2020 to 2023). Background for the entire study: In the newly diagnosed Graves' disease group, patients had been taking antithyroid drugs for less than 3 months. A total of around 35 samples underwent TCR sequencing, from some 13 patients with persistent Graves' disease and some 20 patients with newly diagnosed Graves' disease. The study was conducted in China and was registered as a clinical trial. Patients with persistent Graves' disease were compared with patients with newly diagnosed Graves' disease using TCR sequencing and RNA sequencing of peripheral blood.

What the time point label conveys for this sample: newly diagnosed GD, antithyroid drugs for less than 3 months. For both TCR sequencing and RNA sequencing, RNA was extracted from PBMCs in TRIzol. The diagnosis of Graves' disease was made according to American Thyroid Association guidelines. Recruitment of patients was carried out at an endocrinology department in Xi'an, China. Each patient gave approximately 10 milliliters of peripheral blood, collected in an EDTA anticoagulant tube. Ficoll Paque Plus density gradient separation was used to isolate PBMCs, and no further T cell sorting was performed. An Agilent 2100 Bioanalyzer and agarose gel were used to check RNA quality, and a NanoDrop 2000 was used to measure RNA concentration. A few counts support this clonotype. Its antigen remains undetermined. Base qualities are missing; no much larger clone stands one base away. Library creation used multiplex PCR. The sequencer was an Illumina HiSeq 4000. To build TCR beta libraries, CDR3 regions were amplified by Arm-PCR using iRepertoire HTBI primers. Before sequencing, the PCR products went through gel purification. In the paper's pipeline: Gene usage analysis of CDR3 amino acid clonotypes used the approximately 56 TRBV and 14 to 15 TRBJ segments found across samples. Filtered high-quality paired reads were merged into contigs using COPE and FqMerger. BLAST was used to align contigs to IMGT TRBV, TRBD and TRBJ reference genes, and CDR3 was defined according to IMGT. Clonotypes above 0.1% frequency were classified as highly expanded clones. Shannon entropy was used to measure repertoire diversity, and the Gini coefficient was used to measure V-J evenness. A clonotype found in more than one individual was treated as public. TCRdb handled the public reads itself, with Q25 trimming in fastp and clone calling in MiXCR, and kept productive beta chains. Entries are consolidated by CDR3 protein sequence, retaining the most common genes and DNA. It is TCRdb's table, rather than the study itself, that gives the V and J calls and clone size. The sample data list hundreds of thousands of distinct CDR3 sequences, and about 14% of these were observed just once. Jointly, the top ten make up 10% of the sample.

The study at large found these results: Peripheral blood alone was examined, since thyroid tissue, which constituted the primary lesion, could not be accessed. Sequencing and analysis were restricted to the TCR beta chain. More public clonotypes were shared among persistent patients (2,741) than among newly diagnosed patients (966). Compared with newly diagnosed patients, patients with persistent Graves' disease had lower TCR Shannon entropy and fewer highly expanded clones, which suggests clonal expansion. The authors acknowledged the small sample size as a limitation that may reduce accuracy.

These same records also appear under a second study, on T cells in Graves' hyperthyroidism and ophthalmopathy. The second paper further reports: Stable Graves' hyperthyroidism was defined as the absence of progression to ophthalmopathy over 18 months of follow-up. The hyperthyroidism patients were between 18 and 65 years old and newly diagnosed, with a disease duration of less than 2 months. The study excluded patients with uncontrolled infections, other autoimmune diseases, pregnancy or lactation. Diagnoses were based on clinical symptoms, serum thyroxine and TRAb, thyroid ultrasound and orbital computed tomography. For the first round of RT-PCR on the TCR CDR3, the HTBI primer set was used together with the Qiagen OneStep RT-PCR kit. Blood samples also contained most of the expanded thyroid clonotypes (frequency above 0.001), which suggests that blood repertoires may reflect thyroid immune responses. In cross-validation, a model built on a 13 V-J signature told ophthalmopathy apart from stable hyperthyroidism with under 90% sensitivity and about 81% specificity, and in testing the same model reached 80%/75%. In validation, the model predicted progression to ophthalmopathy with roughly 66% sensitivity and around 72% specificity, a median of 6.5 months before onset. TCR V-J signatures able to tell the groups apart were searched for in a discovery cohort of 100 patients, of whom over 40 had Graves' ophthalmopathy and about 60 had stable Graves' hyperthyroidism. Whether ophthalmopathy could be predicted prospectively was tested in an independent validation cohort made up of 18 to 20 hyperthyroidism patients plus 17 patients who later progressed to ophthalmopathy. The 100 discovery patients were randomly divided into training and test sets at a 7:3 ratio. Thyroid tissue and blood T-cell repertoires from six Graves' hyperthyroidism patients were also compared in the study. After blood sampling, hyperthyroidism patients were treated with methimazole at a starting dose of 30 mg daily, and ophthalmopathy patients were treated with high-dose intravenous methylprednisolone. A second multiplex PCR round built the libraries, followed by size selection and purification. Sequencing of the libraries was done on an Illumina HiSeq2000 using paired-end 100 bp reads. Raw data were processed with SOAPnuke, discarding reads with adapters, uncalled bases, mean Phred below 15, or no exact constant-primer or identifier match. COPE v1.2.5 was used to merge high-quality paired reads, and clonotypes were defined as unique nucleotide sequences. Clonotypes were aligned to IMGT TRBV, TRBD and TRBJ reference segments using MiTCR v1.1. Analysis was restricted to V-J combinations with a frequency above 0.0001, which covered 99% to 99.2% of repertoires. A TCS score was defined as the ratio of F50 (clonal expansion) to E x V (chaos), with BLOSUM62-based TCRdist applied between CDR3 peptides within each V-J. Welch's t-statistics and random forest reduced roughly 530 V-J features to some 14, which were used in a naive Bayes classifier (R e1071). Sample size was not statistically predetermined, and investigators were not blinded to group allocation. According to the paper, TCR Vbeta CDR3 sequencing was carried out on roughly 130 peripheral blood samples, which came from fewer than 50 ophthalmopathy, around 74 hyperthyroidism and approximately 17 progressor patients.

The specimen was peripheral blood mononuclear cells (PBMCs), collected at new diagnosis, from a patient treated with antithyroid drugs. The TCR originated in a man under 40 with Graves disease. Donor details come from another sample of the same person, matched by shared clones.

The DNA is as follows: TGTGCCAGCTCACCCGGACAGGGGGCGATTGAGACCCAGTACTTC. Its translation reads: CASSPGQGAIETQYF. The chain joins TRBV18 to TRBJ2-5; TRBD1 lines up with 11 middle nucleotides. Taken from cysteine to phenylalanine, the CDR3 has 15 residues. The sequence is cut down to CDR3 DNA, 45 bases in frame from base 1. V ends up 3 bases short and J 5 bases short, with an unmatched junction base count of 5. For CDR1 and CDR2, the germline V gene lists KGHSH and LQKENI. With the portions outside the CDR3 filled from the reference TRBV18 and TRBJ2-5 genes, the complete variable region becomes NAGVMQNPRHLVRRRGQEARLRCSPMKGHSHVYWYRQLPEEGLKFMVYLQKENIIDESGMPKERFSAEFPKEGPSILRIQQVVRGDSAAYFCASSPGQGAIETQYFGPGTRLLVL.